This T cell receptor (beta chain) emerged from a study of neurological immune-mediated disorders. This CDR3 contains 13 residues. Per germline, CDR1 SGHNT and CDR2 YENEEA. The junction had 5 bases not matched to a gene; V was cut back by 5 bases and J by 5 bases. This clonotype has at least ten counts. MiXCR, run by TCRdb on the 5' RACE reads, gives a single entry per CDR3 protein. The sample shows approximately 45,000 distinct CDR3 sequences, approximately 12% of them seen only once. The source of this sequence is a female donor in good health. The specimen was PBMCs. The rearrangement joins TRBV11-3 to TRBJ2-5; 7 bases are shared with TRBD1. CDR3: CASSEGAWETQYF. CDR3 in DNA: TGTGCCAGCAGCGAGGGGGCCTGGGAGACCCAGTACTTC.